The 4 T cell receptor beta chains below were found in one sample sequenced in a study of T cells after yellow fever vaccination. TCRdb redid the calling of the 5' RACE reads with MiXCR, one entry per CDR3 protein. The data show around 100,000 distinct CDR3 sequences, roughly 8.4% seen once. The input for sequencing was CD8+ T cells sorted from PBMCs, taken 45 days after the yellow fever booster vaccination. These receptors were collected from a man younger than 40 who received the YFV17D yellow fever vaccine.

This sequence joins TRBV4-2 and TRBJ2-1; 8 bases agree with TRBD1. This CDR3 is built from 16 residues. CDR1 is LGHNA and CDR2 is YNFKEQ in the germline V gene. V lost 3 bases, J lost 6 bases, and 10 bases stayed unmatched. The CDR3 is CASSQYGTGVTNEQFF. The CDR3 DNA follows: TGTGCCAGCAGCCAGTATGGGACAGGTGTAACCAATGAGCAGTTCTTC.

This clonotype appeared many times. V is TRBV3-1 and J is TRBJ2-3; 10 bases agree with TRBD2. CDR3 length: 16 residues. The V gene end was trimmed by 8 bases and the J gene end by 4 bases; junction bases not matched to a gene: 12. Germline lookup yields CDR1 LGHDT and CDR2 YNNKEL (reference sequence). The CDR3 loop reads CASGSTPAGGADTQYF. CDR3 in DNA: TGTGCCAGCGGATCAACCCCAGCGGGGGGGGCAGATACGCAGTATTTT.

The table lists this clonotype with many counts. This chain connects TRBV10-2 to TRBJ2-3; D might be TRBD1 (6 bases). The V end was cut by 7 bases, the J end by 2 bases, with 10 bases between. CDR3 length equals 13 residues. The germline CDR1 and CDR2 sequences are WSHSY and SAAADI. CDR3 nucleotides: TGCGCCAGCACCGGACAGTTCACAGATACGCAGTATTTT. It specifies CASTGQFTDTQYF.

The V call is TRBV20-1, the J call TRBJ2-7; D is uncertain. V gave up 6 bases and J gave up 1 base, with 10 bases separating them. Germline lookup yields CDR1 DFQATT and CDR2 SNEGSKA (reference sequence). The CDR3 is 12 amino acids. The CDR3 sequence is CSAARGSYEQYF. The CDR3 DNA is TGCAGTGCGGCCCGCGGTTCCTACGAGCAGTACTTC.